The T cell receptor beta chain described here comes from a study of CXCR3-negative and CXCR3-positive naive CD8 T cells. Notes on the study in general: Researchers report CXCR3 expression partially decreased after cryopreservation, with fresh PBMCs used in most assays. CXCR3-positive naive cells carried more hydrophobic TRB CDR3s than CXCR3-negative naive cells did.

CDR1 and CDR2 (germline): SGHTA, FQGNSA. CDR3 length equals 15 residues. CD45RO-CCR7+CD27+CD95- was the phenotype of naive CD8+ T cells. For this clonotype: Its antigen is unknown.

UMI-labeled 5' RACE yielded the TRB cDNA libraries. TCRdb re-called the 5' RACE reads and shows each CDR3 protein once, DNA omitted. The sample's table shows 150,000 or so distinct CDR3 sequences. V usage is TRBV7-2 and J usage is TRBJ2-1; TCRdb indicates TRBD2, and absent DNA this call remains unverified. The TCR sequence derives from a human donor in good health. Some clones in this sample may be carry-over from other donors' samples. Material for sequencing was naive CXCR3+ CD8+ T cells from blood. Subset meaning: CD45RO-CCR7+CD27+CD95- naive CD8+ T cells expressing CXCR3 (TNR3+). The CDR3 reads CASSLGLAEHNEQFF.